One and the same sample provided the 22 T cell receptor beta chains below, sequenced in a study of T cells in Graves' hyperthyroidism and ophthalmopathy. Amplification of TCR beta CDR3 regions used RNA as the template. Initially, a first-round RT-PCR of the TCR CDR3 employed the HTBI primer set. TCRdb itself ran the multiplex PCR reads through MiXCR, one entry per CDR3 protein. The sample comprises hundreds of thousands of distinct CDR3 sequences, roughly 25% of which are singletons, and about 73% rests with the top ten. Sample: blood. These receptors came from a man aged 50-60 years with Graves' hyperthyroidism.

The V call is TRBV10-3, the J call TRBJ2-7; D perhaps matches TRBD1 (6 bases). The CDR3 totals 15 residues. In germline, CDR1 is ENHRY, CDR2 SYGVKD. The V end was cut by 10 bases, the J end by 7 bases, with 26 bases between. Here the CDR3 reads CATADPGTRTGEQYF. The CDR3 DNA sequence: TGTGCCACGGCTGACCCCGGGACAAGGACCGGAGAGCAGTACTTC.

The chain recombines TRBV5-1 with TRBJ2-2; no definite D call. V shed 5 bases and J shed 3 bases, with 11 bases lying between them. Germline CDR1 reads SGHRS; CDR2 reads YFSETQ. This CDR3 is built from 14 residues. CDR3 loop: CASRVLVDTGELFF. CDR3 bases: TGCGCCAGCAGGGTCCTCGTGGACACCGGGGAGCTGTTTTTT.

This clonotype was found once. The V gene is TRBV29-1, the J gene TRBJ1-2; no clear D gene. With 8 bases removed from V and 4 bases from J, the gap between germline ends came to 11 bases. The CDR3 has 11 amino acids. The germline CDR1 and CDR2 sequences are SQVTM and ANQGSEA. DNA for the CDR3: TGCAGCACATTCTCCGGCTATGGCTACACCTTC. This codes for CSTFSGYGYTF.

The rearrangement joins TRBV12-3 or TRBV12-4 to TRBJ1-2; D ambiguous. Trimming stripped 6 bases from V and 7 bases from J, with 21 bases between. The CDR3 extends over 15 amino acids. The CDR3: CASRRIGPPAGGYTF. The DNA for the CDR3 is TGTGCCAGCAGGCGCATCGGGCCGCCAGCCGGTGGCTACACCTTC.

This clonotype was detected a few times. The chain carries TRBV11-2 and TRBJ2-2; D gene unclear. Germline V gives CDR1 SGHAT, CDR2 FQNNGV. The CDR3 is 15 amino acids. The ends were cut back, 0 bases at V and 5 bases at J, with 10 bases in the middle. CDR3 loop: CASSLEGRYTGELFF. As DNA, the CDR3 is TGTGCCAGCAGCTTAGAAGGCCGATATACCGGGGAGCTGTTTTTT.

This clonotype was found a few times. The chain carries TRBV12-3 or TRBV12-4 and TRBJ2-1; no clear D gene. The CDR3 is 15 amino acids. V lost 8 bases, J lost 0 bases, and 14 bases lay in between. CDR3 DNA: TGTGCCAGCCAAATTTACGATAGCTCCTACAATGAGCAGTTCTTC. Translation gives CASQIYDSSYNEQFF.

This rearrangement joins TRBV6-1 to TRBJ1-1; 7 positions match TRBD1. The CDR3 contains 17 residues. J gave up 2 bases and V 6 bases, and 15 bases lay outside the gene matches. Germline V CDR1 and CDR2: MNHNS, SASEGT. The CDR3 reads CASSPLGQKPINTEAFF. CDR3 in DNA: TGTGCCAGCAGCCCATTGGGACAGAAGCCCATAAACACTGAAGCTTTCTTT.

This clonotype was seen only a few times. The chain uses TRBV10-3 and TRBJ2-5; possibly TRBD1 for D (5 bases). V was cut by 2 bases and J by 0 bases, with 7 bases left in between. Germline CDR1 is ENHRY and CDR2 is SYGVKD. The CDR3 extends over 14 amino acids. The CDR3 nucleotides read TGTGCCATCAGTGAGCCGGACAACCAAGAGACCCAGTACTTC. Translating gives CAISEPDNQETQYF.

This clonotype was seen many times. The rearrangement joins TRBV3-1 to TRBJ2-5; D gene unclear. CDR3 length equals 12 residues. The ends were cut back, 1 base at V and 4 bases at J, with 4 bases in the middle. Germline V gives CDR1 LGHDT, CDR2 YNNKEL (reference sequence). CDR3 sequence (DNA): TGTGCCAGCAGCCAAGTGATAGAGACCCAGTACTTC. Protein product: CASSQVIETQYF.

The chain carries TRBV10-3 and TRBJ2-7; 7 bases agree with TRBD1. In germline, CDR1 is ENHRY, CDR2 SYGVKD. This CDR3 has 13 residues. Trimming at V came to 5 bases and at J to 2 bases, leaving 3 bases not matched to a gene. CDR3 nucleotide sequence: TGTGCCATCAGTCCCACAGGGGCCTACGAGCAGTACTTC. This translates into CAISPTGAYEQYF.

The sample holds a few counts of this clonotype. The chain combines TRBV15 with TRBJ2-1, with D perhaps being TRBD1 or TRBD2 (5 bases each). CDR3 length: 12 residues. Germline V lookup: CDR1 LNHNV, CDR2 YYDKDF (reference sequence). The ends were cut back, 1 base at V and 10 bases at J, with 8 bases in the middle. CDR3 sequence reads: CATSRARGEQFF. The CDR3 nucleotides are TGTGCCACCAGCAGAGCGAGGGGCGAGCAGTTCTTC. Complete variable domain (other parts from reference TRBV15 and TRBJ2-1): DAMVIQNPRYQVTQFGKPVTLSCSQTLNHNVMYWYQQKSSQAPKLLFHYYDKDFNNEADTPDNFQSRRPNTSFCFLDIRSPGLGDTAMYLCATSRARGEQFFGPGTRLTVL.

This clonotype was observed a handful of times. The chain combines TRBV9 with TRBJ1-1; D call uncertain. Per germline, CDR1 SGDLS and CDR2 YYNGEE. V lost 0 bases and J 8 bases, leaving 11 bases between the germline ends. This CDR3 spans 13 amino acids. CDR3 residues: CASSVGHSPEAFF. The CDR3 DNA sequence: TGTGCCAGCAGCGTAGGGCACAGCCCCGAAGCTTTCTTT.

J is TRBJ2-1 and V is TRBV5-1, with D maybe TRBD2 (6 bases). Germline lookup yields CDR1 SGHRS and CDR2 YFSETQ. V was clipped by 4 bases and J by 0 bases, with 23 bases between them. The CDR3 is made up of 19 amino acids. In DNA form, the CDR3 reads TGCGCCAGCAGCCGGACTTCCGGGACTTCCTCAAGCTCCTACAATGAGCAGTTCTTC. Amino acid sequence: CASSRTSGTSSSSYNEQFF.

This rearrangement joins TRBV11-3 to TRBJ2-7; D is unresolved. The germline CDR1 and CDR2 sequences are SGHNT and YENEEA. The V and J ends lost 4 bases and 5 bases respectively, with 12 bases between them. The CDR3 is 13 residues long. Here the CDR3 DNA reads TGTGCCAGCAGCTCCCCTAGTACGCACGAGCAGTACTTC. Protein sequence: CASSSPSTHEQYF.

This clonotype has only a few counts. V and J are TRBV3-1 and TRBJ2-5, with D tentatively TRBD2 (6 bases). Germline CDR1 reads LGHDT; CDR2 reads YNNKEL (reference sequence). CDR3 length: 11 residues. The germline V and J ends were trimmed by 8 bases and 11 bases, with 15 bases remaining between them. The CDR3, as DNA: TGTGCCAGCGCCTCAGCAGGGACTCAGTACTTC. Its protein product is CASASAGTQYF.

The chain combines TRBV12-3 or TRBV12-4 with TRBJ1-3, with D unclear. The CDR3 extends over 13 amino acids. The germline V and J ends were trimmed by 6 bases and 0 bases, with 6 bases remaining between them. DNA of the CDR3: TGTGCCAGCAGCTTGGACTCTGGAAACACCATATATTTT. The encoded protein is CASSLDSGNTIYF.

Comments on this clonotype: A much larger clone is a single base away; this may be a read error. V usage is TRBV7-9 and J usage is TRBJ2-1; 8 bases fit TRBD2. Germline assignment: CDR1 SEHNR and CDR2 FQNEAQ (reference sequence). This CDR3 comprises 14 residues. The CDR3, as DNA: TGTGCCAGCTTCATAGCGGGGTTCTCCAATGAGCAGTCCTTC. Translation: CASFIAGFSNEQSF.

J is TRBJ1-2 and V is TRBV4-1; D not certain. The CDR3 totals 14 residues. V was pared by 0 bases and J by 8 bases, with 13 bases between. The germline V gene encodes CDR1 MGHRA and CDR2 YSYEKL. CDR3 in amino acids: CASSQDFRAQGYTF. The DNA for the CDR3 is TGCGCCAGCAGCCAAGATTTCCGCGCCCAAGGCTACACCTTC.

In its sample, this clonotype was seen a few times. V gene TRBV20-1 combines with J gene TRBJ1-3; D unclear. The CDR3 is 16 amino acids. Germline CDR1 DFQATT, CDR2 SNEGSKA (reference sequence). V was pared by 0 bases and J by 0 bases, with 12 bases between. The CDR3 protein is CSARDMSGSSGNTIYF. The CDR3 coding sequence is TGCAGTGCTAGAGACATGTCGGGTAGCTCTGGAAACACCATATATTTT.

The table lists this clonotype with many counts. The chain uses TRBV18 and TRBJ1-1, with D possibly being TRBD1 (5 bases). The germline V gene encodes CDR1 KGHSH and CDR2 LQKENI. Trimming took off 6 bases at V and 5 bases at J, with 19 bases between the two ends. This CDR3 is 15 amino acids long. The CDR3 spells CASSPRDRHQTEAFF. The CDR3 nucleotides read TGTGCCAGCTCCCCGAGGGACCGGCACCAAACTGAAGCTTTCTTT.

The sample holds many counts of this clonotype. The chain joins TRBV3-1 to TRBJ2-7; 9 bases map to TRBD1. Germline-derived CDR1 and CDR2 are LGHDT and YNNKEL (reference sequence). V was pared by 4 bases and J by 2 bases, with 15 bases of the junction left unmatched. The CDR3 sequence is 18 residues long. In DNA, the CDR3 is TGTGCCAGCAGCCGGGCCCCGACCGGGACAGGGAGCCCCTACGAGCAGTACTTC. Translation gives CASSRAPTGTGSPYEQYF.

This chain joins TRBV5-1 and TRBJ2-3; 9 nucleotides match TRBD1. This CDR3 has 15 residues. Germline lookup yields CDR1 SGHRS and CDR2 YFSETQ. Trimming removed 5 bases from V and 3 bases from J; junction bases left unmatched: 7. CDR3 loop: CASRGGTGRTDTQYF. The CDR3 coding sequence is TGCGCCAGCAGGGGGGGGACAGGGAGAACAGATACGCAGTATTTT.